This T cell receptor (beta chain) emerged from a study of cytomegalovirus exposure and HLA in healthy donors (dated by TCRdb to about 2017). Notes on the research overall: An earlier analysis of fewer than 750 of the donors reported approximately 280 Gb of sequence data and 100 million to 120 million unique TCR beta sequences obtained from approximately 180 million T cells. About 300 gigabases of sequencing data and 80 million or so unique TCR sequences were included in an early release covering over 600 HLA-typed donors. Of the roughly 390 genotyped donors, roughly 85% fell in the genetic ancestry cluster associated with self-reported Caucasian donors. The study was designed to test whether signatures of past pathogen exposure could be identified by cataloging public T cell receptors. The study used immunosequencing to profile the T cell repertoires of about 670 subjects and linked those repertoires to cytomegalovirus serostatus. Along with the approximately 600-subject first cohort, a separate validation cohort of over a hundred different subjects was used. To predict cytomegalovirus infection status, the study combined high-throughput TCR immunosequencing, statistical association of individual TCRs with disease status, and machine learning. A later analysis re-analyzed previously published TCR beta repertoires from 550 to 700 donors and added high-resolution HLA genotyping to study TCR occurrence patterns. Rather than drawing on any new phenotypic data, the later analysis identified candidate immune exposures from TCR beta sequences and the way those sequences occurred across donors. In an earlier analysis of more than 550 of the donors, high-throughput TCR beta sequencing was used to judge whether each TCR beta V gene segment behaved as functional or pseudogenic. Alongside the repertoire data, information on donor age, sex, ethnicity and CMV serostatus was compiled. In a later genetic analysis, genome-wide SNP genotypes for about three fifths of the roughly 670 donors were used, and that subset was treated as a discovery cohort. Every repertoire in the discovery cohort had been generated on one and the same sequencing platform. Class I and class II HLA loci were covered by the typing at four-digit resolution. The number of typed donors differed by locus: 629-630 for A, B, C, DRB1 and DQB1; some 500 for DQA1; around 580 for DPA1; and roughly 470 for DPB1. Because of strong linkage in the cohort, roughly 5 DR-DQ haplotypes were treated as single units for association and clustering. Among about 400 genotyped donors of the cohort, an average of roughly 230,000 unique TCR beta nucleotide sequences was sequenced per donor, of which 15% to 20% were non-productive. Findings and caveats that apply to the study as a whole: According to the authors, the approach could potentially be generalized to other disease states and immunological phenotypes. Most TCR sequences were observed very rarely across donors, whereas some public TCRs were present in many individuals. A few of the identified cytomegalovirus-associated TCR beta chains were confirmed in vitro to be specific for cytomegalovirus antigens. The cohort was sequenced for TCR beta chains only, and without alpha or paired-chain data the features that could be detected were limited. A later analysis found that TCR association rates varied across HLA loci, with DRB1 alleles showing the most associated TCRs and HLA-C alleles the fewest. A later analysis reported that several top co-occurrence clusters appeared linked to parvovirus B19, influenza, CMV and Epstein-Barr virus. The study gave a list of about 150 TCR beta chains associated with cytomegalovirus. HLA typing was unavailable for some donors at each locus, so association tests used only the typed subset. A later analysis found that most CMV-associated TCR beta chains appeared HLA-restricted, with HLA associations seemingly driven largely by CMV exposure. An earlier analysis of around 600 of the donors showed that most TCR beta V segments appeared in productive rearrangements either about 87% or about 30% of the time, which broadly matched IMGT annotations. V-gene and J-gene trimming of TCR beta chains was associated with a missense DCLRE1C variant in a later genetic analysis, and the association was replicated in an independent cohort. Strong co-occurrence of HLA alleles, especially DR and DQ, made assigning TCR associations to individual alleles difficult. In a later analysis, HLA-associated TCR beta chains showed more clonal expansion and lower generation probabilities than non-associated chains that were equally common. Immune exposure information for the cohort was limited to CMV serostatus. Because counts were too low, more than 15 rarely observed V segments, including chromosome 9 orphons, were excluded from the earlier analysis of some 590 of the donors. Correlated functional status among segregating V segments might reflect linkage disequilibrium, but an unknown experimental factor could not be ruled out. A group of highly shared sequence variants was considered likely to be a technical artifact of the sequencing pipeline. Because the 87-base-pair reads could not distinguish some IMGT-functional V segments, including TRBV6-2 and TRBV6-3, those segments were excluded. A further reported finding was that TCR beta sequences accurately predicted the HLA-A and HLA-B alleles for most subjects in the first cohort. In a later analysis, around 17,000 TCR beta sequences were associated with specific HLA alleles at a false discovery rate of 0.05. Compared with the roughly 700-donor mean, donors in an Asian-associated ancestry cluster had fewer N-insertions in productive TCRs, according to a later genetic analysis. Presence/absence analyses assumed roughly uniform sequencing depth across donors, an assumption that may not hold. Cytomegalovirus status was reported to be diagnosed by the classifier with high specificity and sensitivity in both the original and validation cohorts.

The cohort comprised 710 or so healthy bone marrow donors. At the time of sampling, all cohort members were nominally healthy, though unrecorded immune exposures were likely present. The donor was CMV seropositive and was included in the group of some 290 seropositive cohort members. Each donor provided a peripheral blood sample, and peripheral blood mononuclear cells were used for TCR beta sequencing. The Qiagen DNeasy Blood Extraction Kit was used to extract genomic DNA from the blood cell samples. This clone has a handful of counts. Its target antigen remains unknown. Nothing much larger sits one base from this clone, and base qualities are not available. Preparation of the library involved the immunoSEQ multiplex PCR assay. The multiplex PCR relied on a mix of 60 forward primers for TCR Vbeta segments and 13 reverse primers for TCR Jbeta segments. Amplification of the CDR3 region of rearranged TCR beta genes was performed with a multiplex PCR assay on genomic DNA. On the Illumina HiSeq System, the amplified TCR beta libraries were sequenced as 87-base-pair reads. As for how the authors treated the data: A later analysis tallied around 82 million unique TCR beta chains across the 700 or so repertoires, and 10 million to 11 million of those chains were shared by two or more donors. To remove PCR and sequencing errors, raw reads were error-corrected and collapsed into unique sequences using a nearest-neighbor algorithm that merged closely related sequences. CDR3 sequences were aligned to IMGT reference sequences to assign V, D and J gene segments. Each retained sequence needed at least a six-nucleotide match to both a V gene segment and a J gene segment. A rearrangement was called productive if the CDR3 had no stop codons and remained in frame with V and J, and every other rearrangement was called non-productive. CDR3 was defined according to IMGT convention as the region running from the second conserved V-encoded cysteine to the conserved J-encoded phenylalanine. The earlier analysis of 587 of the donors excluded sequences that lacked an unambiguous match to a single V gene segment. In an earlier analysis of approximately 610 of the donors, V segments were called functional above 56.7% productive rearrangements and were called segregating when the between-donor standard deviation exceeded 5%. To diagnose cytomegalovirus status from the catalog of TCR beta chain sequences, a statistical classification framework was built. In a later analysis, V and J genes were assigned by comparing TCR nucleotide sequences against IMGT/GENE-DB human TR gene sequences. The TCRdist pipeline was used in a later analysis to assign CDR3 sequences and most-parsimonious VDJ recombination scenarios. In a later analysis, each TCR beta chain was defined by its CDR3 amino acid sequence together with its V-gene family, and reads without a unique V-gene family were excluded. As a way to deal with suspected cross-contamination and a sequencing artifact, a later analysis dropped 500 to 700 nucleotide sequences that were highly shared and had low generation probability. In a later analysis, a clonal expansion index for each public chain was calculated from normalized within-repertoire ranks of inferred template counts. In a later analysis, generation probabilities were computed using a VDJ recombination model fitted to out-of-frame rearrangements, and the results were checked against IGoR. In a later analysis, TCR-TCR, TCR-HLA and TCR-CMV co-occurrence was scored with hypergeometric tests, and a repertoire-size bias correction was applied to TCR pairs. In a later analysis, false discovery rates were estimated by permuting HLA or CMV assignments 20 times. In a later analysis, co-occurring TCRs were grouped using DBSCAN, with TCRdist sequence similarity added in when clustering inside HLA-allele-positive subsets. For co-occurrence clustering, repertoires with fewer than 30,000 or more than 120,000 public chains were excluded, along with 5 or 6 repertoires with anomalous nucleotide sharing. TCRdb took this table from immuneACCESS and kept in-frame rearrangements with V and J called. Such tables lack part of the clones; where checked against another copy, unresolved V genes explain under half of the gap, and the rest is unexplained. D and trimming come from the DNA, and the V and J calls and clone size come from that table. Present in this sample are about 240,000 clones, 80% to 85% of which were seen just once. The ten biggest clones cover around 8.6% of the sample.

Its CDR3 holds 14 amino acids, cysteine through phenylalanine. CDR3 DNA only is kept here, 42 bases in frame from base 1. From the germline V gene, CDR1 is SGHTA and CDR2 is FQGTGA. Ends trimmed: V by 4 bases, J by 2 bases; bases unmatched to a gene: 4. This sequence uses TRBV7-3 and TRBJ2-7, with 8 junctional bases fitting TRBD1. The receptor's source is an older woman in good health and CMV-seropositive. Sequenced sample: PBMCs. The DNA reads TGTGCCAGCAGCTCCCAGGGGGCAGCCTACGAGCAGTACTTC. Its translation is CASSSQGAAYEQYF.